The 5 T cell receptor beta chains presented below share a single source sample, sequenced in a study of T cells in women clearing cervical HPV infection. The protocol was immunoSEQ multiplex PCR, while the TCRdb copy is restricted to in-frame clones and leaves out a portion. Its clone listing holds 20,000 to 25,000 clones. Sequencing was performed on blood buffy coat. The receptors were gathered from a woman between 18 and 75 years old with a cervical HPV16 infection that either progressed to CIN3+ or cleared (not recorded which).

As regards this clone: The read ends 3 residues before the CDR3 terminus; that terminus is restored from the germline J gene. The chain has TRBV7-2 and TRBJ1-2; unclear D gene. The CDR3 runs to 14 residues. Germline assignment: CDR1 SGHTA and CDR2 FQGNSA. CDR3 DNA (partial): TGTGCCAGCAGCCAATATACTAGCACAGATACC. Its translation is CASSQYTSTDT. The full-length CDR3 reads as CASSQYTSTDTYTF.

Regarding this clone: The CDR3 extends 3 residues past the end of the read, so its final part is completed from the germline J gene. The chain links TRBV5-1 to TRBJ1-3; 10 bases agree with TRBD1. The ends lost 3 bases at V and 8 bases at J; junction bases unmatched: 14. Looked up from germline, CDR1 is SGHRS and CDR2 is YFSETQ. The CDR3 extends over 17 amino acids. The chain's CDR3 is CASSSGQGDKRRDTIYF. Partial CDR3 DNA: TGCGCCAGCAGCTCAGGACAGGGGGATAAGAGAAGGGACACC.

Concerning this clone itself: The DNA ends 3 residues before the CDR3 does, and the rest of the CDR3 is filled in from the germline J gene. This chain links TRBV30 with TRBJ1-2, with D maybe TRBD1 (5 bases). The CDR3 loop spans 13 amino acids. Germline values: CDR1 GTSNPN, CDR2 SVGIG (reference sequence). CDR3 bases read: TGTGCCTGGAGTGATGGGACTTCGGGCGAC. Amino acids: CAWSDGTSGD. The full CDR3 is CAWSDGTSGDYTF.

Points on this clone: The sequence runs out 3 residues before the end of the CDR3; the remainder is reconstructed from the germline J gene. The V gene is TRBV6-1, the J gene TRBJ1-1; 8 nucleotides align to TRBD1. Germline V gene lookup returns CDR1 MNHNS and CDR2 SASEGT. The CDR3 sequence is 16 residues long. The V and J ends lost 3 bases and 2 bases, in that order; junction bases with no gene match: 8. The CDR3 loop is CASSEMVTGENTEAFF. The covered CDR3 bases are TGTGCCAGCAGTGAGATGGTGACAGGGGAAAACACTGAA.

As for this clone: The read terminates 3 residues ahead of where the CDR3 ends, so the germline J gene completes it. The chain has TRBV29-1 and TRBJ2-7, with D unclear. There are 13 residues in the CDR3. The germline CDR1 and CDR2 sequences are SQVTM and ANQGSEA. The V gene lost 6 bases and the J gene lost 2 bases, with 14 bases spanning the gap. The CDR3 spells CSVVGSVTYEQYF. Partial CDR3 DNA: TGCAGCGTCGTGGGCTCGGTTACCTACGAG.